This T cell receptor beta chain was documented in a study of blood T cells in healthy people across ages (dated by TCRdb to between 2015 and 2016). Some background on the complete study: In model experiments, roughly one uniquely barcoded TCR beta cDNA molecule per two T cells was captured by template switching. Using deep sequencing normalized with unique cDNA molecular identifiers, the study measured how TCR beta repertoire diversity changes with age. Donors were grouped into four age groups: young (average about 15 years), middle-aged (over 35), aged (approximately 67) and long-lived (about 89). Using the same blood draw, the study looked at two additional independent replicas of 1 million unique cDNA reads for two donors, one aged 18 to 29 and the other aged 80 or older. On the study overall, not on this receptor specifically: Donor CMV infection status was unknown, potentially confounding age-related changes in expanded clonotypes. Observed TCR beta diversity per million T cells fell roughly linearly with age, and a significant reduction was already apparent by age around 36. Since profiling was done on bulk unsorted PBMCs, naive and antigen-experienced compartments could not be conclusively compared. Compared with the aged group, more naive CD4+ T cells, fewer expanded clones and increased TCR diversity were shown by the long-lived group, suggesting age selection. Estimates of total diversity based on one million sequenced T cells were considered lower bounds and underestimates. The percentage of naive T cells measured by flow cytometry correlated strongly with observed TCR beta diversity.

A word on this clonotype: There is no known antigen for this receptor. Base quality data are lacking; no much larger clone is found one base away.

Library generation was performed with 5' RACE. Data came from an Illumina HiSeq 2500. The second PCR ran for about 6 to 12 cycles and used a J-beta primer mix along with a sample-barcoded 5' primer. Each TCR beta cDNA molecule received a unique molecular identifier from a template-switch 5' adaptor carrying 12 random nucleotides. Each sample yielded at least 2.5 million CDR3-containing paired-end reads. All of the RNA was converted into first-strand cDNA using the Mint cDNA synthesis kit, with a TRBC-specific oligonucleotide serving as the primer. After uracil-DNA glycosylase treatment, a first 18-cycle PCR used universal primers M1SS and BC2_uni_R on all cDNA. As for the authors' bioinformatics: Normalization of each sample was performed by random selection of 1 million high-quality reads, each carrying a distinct molecular identifier. Instead of being binned into consensus sequences, reads that shared molecular identifiers were thrown out. CDR3 identification, clonotype clustering and error correction used MiTCR with a Q25 quality threshold and the strictest error-elimination algorithm. A nonparametric unseen species model using Euler transformation provided a lower-bound estimate of total TCR beta diversity. TCRdb itself trimmed the public reads at Q25 with fastp, ran MiXCR and retained productive beta chains. Identical CDR3 protein sequences are pooled into one entry, listed with their most common genes and DNA. The V and J calls reflect TCRdb's pipeline rather than the authors' work. A total of about 800,000 distinct CDR3 sequences appear in this sample, approximately 25% of them only once. The top ten hold under 4.5% of the sample.

The CDR3 numbers 14 residues from cysteine through phenylalanine. Only CDR3 DNA is held: 42 bases, read in frame from base 1. Ends trimmed: V by 5 bases, J by 5 bases; bases unmatched to a gene: 6. Sequences LNHNV (CDR1) and YYDKDF (CDR2) are obtained from the germline V gene (reference sequence). The donors were roughly 39 Caucasian individuals from Russia, aged 6 to 90 years, who were systemically healthy. Each donor gave approximately 9.4 milliliters of peripheral blood, drawn into EDTA-treated Vacutainer tubes. Ficoll-Paque density-gradient centrifugation was used to isolate PBMCs, with at least 7 million obtained per sample. Trizol reagent was used to extract total RNA from PBMCs, with at least 5.5 micrograms per sample. For every donor, flow cytometry on a PBMC aliquot measured the percentage of naive CD45RAhigh/CD27high T cells. This sample was also put to use in a study of T cells of mothers and their children. Reported in the second study: Donors were nine systemically healthy Caucasian individuals: three mothers and their six children. cDNA synthesis used all of the extracted RNA, with 1.5 ug of RNA in each 15 ul reaction. Sample barcodes and 2-4 random nucleotides were added via the M1S primer in the second PCR. More than 9 million TCR beta CDR3 reads were obtained from each mother, and millions of reads were obtained from each child. In both related and unrelated pairs, thymic selection shapes the output of TCR recombination in a similar way, with inherited differences having only a minor effect. Normalized repertoire overlap in related mother-child pairs was always slightly higher than in unrelated mother-child pairs, but the difference was never significant. No persistent microchimeric T cell clones were found, with a detection sensitivity of approximately 100 clones per million clonotypes. Deep NGS was used in the study to compare the TCR beta repertoires of mothers and children and to look for features that separate related mother-child pairs from unrelated individuals. The mean age was about 38 +/- 4 years for the mothers and about 12 +/- 4 years for the children. Libraries were sequenced on Illumina HiSeq 2000 with 100+100 nt paired-end reads after adapter ligation with NEBNext reagents. To avoid cross-contamination, the mother libraries and the child libraries were prepared a month apart and sequenced in separate runs. Each donor had between 500,000 and 2,000,000 distinct TCR beta clonotypes identified. Naive TCR beta clonotypes were estimated from low-frequency clonotypes matched to each donor's FACS-determined naive share, without sorting.

The specimen sequenced was blood. The chain is encoded by TRBV15 joined to TRBJ1-5; 7 bases in the junction line up with TRBD1. The sequence derives from a boy between 10 and 17 years old in good health. The sequenced DNA: TGTGCCACCAGCGAAGGGGGCCTCCATCAGCCCCAGCATTTT. Translation gives CATSEGGLHQPQHF. The entire variable domain, with the stretches around the CDR3 drawn from the reference TRBV15 and TRBJ1-5 proteins, is DAMVIQNPRYQVTQFGKPVTLSCSQTLNHNVMYWYQQKSSQAPKLLFHYYDKDFNNEADTPDNFQSRRPNTSFCFLDIRSPGLGDTAMYLCATSEGGLHQPQHFGDGTRLSIL.